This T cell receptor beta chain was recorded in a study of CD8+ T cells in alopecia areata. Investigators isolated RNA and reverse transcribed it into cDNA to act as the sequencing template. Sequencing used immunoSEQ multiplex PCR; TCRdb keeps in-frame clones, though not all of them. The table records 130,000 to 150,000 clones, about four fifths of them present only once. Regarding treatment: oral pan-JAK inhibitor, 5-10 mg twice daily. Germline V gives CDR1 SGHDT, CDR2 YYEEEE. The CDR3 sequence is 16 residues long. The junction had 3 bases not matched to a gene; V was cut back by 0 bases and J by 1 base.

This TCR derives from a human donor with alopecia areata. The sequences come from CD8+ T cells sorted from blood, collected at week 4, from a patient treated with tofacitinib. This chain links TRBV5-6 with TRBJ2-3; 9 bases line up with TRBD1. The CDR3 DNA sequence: TGTGCCAGCAGCTTGGAGGACAGGGGACGCACAGATACGCAGTATTTT. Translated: CASSLEDRGRTDTQYF.